This entry lists 6 T cell receptor beta chains sequenced from one sample in a study of blood T cells in healthy people across ages. Sample-barcoded 5' priming and a J-beta primer mix drove a second PCR of roughly 6 to 12 cycles. In TCRdb, the 5' RACE reads were re-called with MiXCR into one record per CDR3 protein. The sample has about 280,000 distinct CDR3 sequences; around 30% are singletons. The sample comprised blood. The receptors come from a woman in her 70s in good health.

This clonotype occurred a few times. This chain connects TRBV7-9 to TRBJ2-1; 8 bases line up with TRBD2. The CDR3 is made up of 15 amino acids. The ends lost 4 bases at V and 12 bases at J; junction bases unmatched: 14. Germline CDR1 reads SEHNR; CDR2 reads FQNEAQ (reference sequence). For the CDR3, the DNA is TGTGCCAGCAGCTCCATAGCGGGAACCAATGAAGGGCAGTTCTTC. Amino acid sequence: CASSSIAGTNEGQFF.

This clonotype has more than one count but fewer than ten. V is TRBV6-1 and J is TRBJ2-1; TRBD2 matches 10 bases. Germline CDR1 MNHNS, CDR2 SASEGT. The ends lost 2 bases at V and 7 bases at J; junction bases unmatched: 11. This CDR3 has 17 amino acids. The CDR3 reads CASSEMFGVAGGNEQFF. In DNA, the CDR3 is TGTGCCAGCAGTGAAATGTTTGGGGTAGCGGGAGGAAATGAGCAGTTCTTC.

This chain joins TRBV5-1 and TRBJ2-5, with 12 bases lining up with TRBD2. Germline V CDR1 and CDR2: SGHRS, YFSETQ. This CDR3 is built from 15 residues. With 5 bases clipped from V and 7 bases from J, the junction kept 9 bases outside the gene matches. The CDR3 sequence: CASRTTSGSSGTQYF. CDR3 nucleotides: TGCGCCAGCAGGACGACTAGCGGGAGTTCGGGGACCCAGTACTTC.

The rearrangement joins TRBV5-6 to TRBJ2-5; TRBD2 matches 7 bases. This CDR3 is 15 amino acids long. Germline V CDR1 and CDR2: SGHDT, YYEEEE. The V and J ends lost 0 bases and 5 bases, in that order; junction bases with no gene match: 7. The CDR3 sequence: CASSLVRAGVETQYF. DNA of the CDR3: TGTGCCAGCAGCTTGGTTCGTGCGGGAGTGGAGACCCAGTACTTC.

This chain links TRBV6-5 with TRBJ2-6, with D possibly being TRBD1 (5 bases). CDR3 length equals 17 residues. V shed 0 bases and J shed 1 base, with 10 bases lying between them. Germline-derived CDR1 and CDR2 are MNHEY and SVGAGI. The CDR3: CASSYSGQGSGANVLTF. CDR3 nucleotides: TGTGCCAGCAGTTACTCGGGGCAGGGTTCTGGGGCCAACGTCCTGACTTTC.

The sample holds a few counts of this clonotype. The chain joins TRBV20-1 to TRBJ1-4; D is undetermined. The ends were cut back, 3 bases at V and 0 bases at J, with 11 bases in the middle. The V gene's germline CDR1 is DFQATT and CDR2 SNEGSKA (reference sequence). This CDR3 comprises 15 residues. The CDR3 spells CSARVRRATNEKLFF. CDR3 sequence (DNA): TGCAGTGCTAGGGTGAGGAGGGCAACTAATGAAAAACTGTTTTTT.